The present entry profiles one T cell receptor (beta chain) with its context. Assay: immunoSEQ multiplex PCR; the TCRdb copy retains only in-frame clones and omits some. The table includes some 52,000 clones, around 94% detected once. The data were obtained in a study of T cell changes during pregnancy in multiple sclerosis. In germline, CDR1 is SQVTM, CDR2 ANQGSEA. V gave up 7 bases and J gave up 9 bases; unmatched junction bases: 11. This CDR3 is 12 amino acids long. This clonotype was obtained from a female donor with multiple sclerosis, enrolled in a pregnancy study. V and J are TRBV29-1 and TRBJ1-1, with 7 bases that match TRBD1. The specimen was CD4+ T cells from peripheral blood mononuclear cells, collected in the third trimester of pregnancy. CDR3 loop: CSGGLTGRKAFF. The CDR3 DNA follows: TGCAGCGGCGGGCTGACAGGGCGGAAAGCTTTCTTT.